What follows are 22 T cell receptor beta chains derived from one specimen sequenced in a study of tumor and adjacent non-tumor tissue in lung cancer. A modified ARM-PCR protocol with three rounds of nested PCR amplified TCRbeta. From the multiplex PCR reads, TCRdb called clonotypes with MiXCR, one entry per CDR3 protein. The table lists 50,000 to 70,000 distinct CDR3 sequences, about 55% of them singletons. No cell sorting was done before RNA was extracted from the tissue. The normal lung tissue was taken more than 3 cm from the tumor edge. The specimen sequenced was distant non-tumor lung tissue. These receptors were collected from a man in his 70s with non-small cell lung cancer.

Details on this clonotype: A read error may account for a junction end that differs from germline. The V call is TRBV7-6, the J call TRBJ2-7, with 9 nucleotides matching TRBD1. The germline V gene encodes CDR1 SGHVS and CDR2 FNYEAQ. This CDR3 spans 15 amino acids. CDR3 coding DNA: TGTGCCAGCAGCAGTACAGGGGGCGCCCCTTCCGAGAAGTACTTC. It yields the protein CASSSTGGAPSEKYF.

This clonotype was counted ten times or more. The V gene is TRBV28, the J gene TRBJ1-1, with unresolved D. The CDR3 totals 13 residues. Germline V gives CDR1 MDHEN, CDR2 SYDVKM. V lost 5 bases, J lost 5 bases, and 12 bases lay in between. The CDR3 DNA reads as TGTGCCAGCAGTCTCAGCGGAAGGACTGAAGCTTTCTTT. Translating it yields CASSLSGRTEAFF.

The rearrangement uses TRBV6-1 and TRBJ1-5, with a weak D call TRBD1 (6 bases). The DNA end is more similar to TRBJ2-3, so the J call may be wrong. There are 14 residues in the CDR3. CDR1 MNHNS and CDR2 SASEGT come from the germline V gene. The CDR3 DNA is TGTGCCAGCAGCAGATCGGACAGCAATCAGCCCCAGTATTTT. Encoded protein: CASSRSDSNQPQYF.

The rearrangement links TRBV28 to TRBJ2-2; TRBD2 matches 10 bases. Germline trimming cut 3 bases from V and 8 bases from J; bases unmatched to any gene: 12. Germline lookup yields CDR1 MDHEN and CDR2 SYDVKM. The CDR3 length is 17 residues. The CDR3 loop reads CASSFPPSGSYSGELFF. The DNA for the CDR3 is TGTGCCAGCAGTTTCCCCCCTAGCGGGAGCTACAGTGGGGAGCTGTTTTTT. The entire variable domain, with the rest obtained from reference TRBV28 and TRBJ2-2, is as follows: DVKVTQSSRYLVKRTGEKVFLECVQDMDHENMFWYRQDPGLGLRLIYFSYDVKMKEKGDIPEGYSVSREKKERFSLILESASTNQTSMYLCASSFPPSGSYSGELFFGEGSRLTVL.

A note on this clonotype: Compared with germline, one end of the junction differs, possibly owing to a read error. This CDR3 is CASRGLAGVGVVDEEFF. CDR3 DNA sequence: TGTGCCAGCAGGGGGCTAGCGGGAGTGGGGGTCGTGGATGAGGAGTTCTTC. This chain connects TRBV6-1 to TRBJ2-1, with 10 bases matching TRBD2. The CDR3 is 17 amino acids. Germline-derived CDR1 and CDR2 are MNHNS and SASEGT.

J is TRBJ2-7 and V is TRBV20-1; D is uncertain. Germline assignment: CDR1 DFQATT and CDR2 SNEGSKA (reference sequence). V was pared by 4 bases and J by 4 bases, with 14 bases between. CDR3 length: 13 amino acids. Written as DNA, the CDR3 is TGCAGTGCTACAGTGGGAACTGGTTACGAGCAGTACTTC. This sequence encodes CSATVGTGYEQYF.

The chain is built from TRBV6-4 and TRBJ2-7; D may be TRBD2 (6 bases). Germline CDR1 is MRHNA and CDR2 is SNTAGT. The CDR3 has 12 residues. Deletions cut 2 bases from V and 10 bases from J, with 12 bases between. CDR3 sequence reads: CASSDAAGSQYF. CDR3 nucleotide sequence: TGTGCCAGCAGTGACGCGGCGGGAAGTCAGTACTTC.

This clonotype was observed a few times. This clone may be a read error of a much larger clone one base away. The rearrangement links TRBV28 to TRBJ1-5, with 8 bases fitting TRBD1. Germline V gene data show CDR1 as MDHEN and CDR2 as SYDVKM. This CDR3 spans 16 amino acids. The CDR3 region is CASSTTGDGSNQSQHF. The CDR3 nucleotides are TGTGCCAGCAGTACGACAGGGGACGGAAGCAATCAGTCCCAGCATTTT.

V is TRBV9 and J is TRBJ2-7, with 8 bases matching TRBD2. V lost 0 bases and J lost 6; bases outside the gene matches: 14. Per the germline V gene, CDR1 is SGDLS and CDR2 is YYNGEE. This CDR3 is built from 17 residues. CDR3 bases: TGTGCCAGCAGCGTAGGTCCCAGCGGGAGTAATGTTGGCGAGCAGTACTTC. Residues: CASSVGPSGSNVGEQYF.

In its sample, this clonotype was seen many times. The chain has TRBV28 and TRBJ2-7, with D possibly being TRBD1 or TRBD2 (5 bases each). The germline V gene has CDR1 MDHEN and CDR2 SYDVKM. This CDR3 region has 15 residues. Deletions cut 1 base from V and 4 bases from J, with 14 bases between. CDR3 sequence: CASSLSGPTKYEQYF. Here the CDR3 DNA reads TGTGCCAGCAGTTTATCGGGACCGACAAAGTACGAGCAGTACTTC.

As regards this clonotype: A junction end diverges from the germline sequence, so it may reflect a read error. The V call is TRBV11-2, the J call TRBJ2-1; 8 bases map to TRBD2. Germline V gene sequence: CDR1 SGHAT, CDR2 FQNNGV. This CDR3 is 16 amino acids long. The CDR3 region is CVSSLPTAGAVDEQFF. As DNA, the CDR3 is TGCGTCAGCAGCCTACCGACAGCGGGAGCGGTCGATGAGCAGTTCTTC.

A few counts support this clonotype. The chain uses TRBV28 and TRBJ2-7; 10 bases fit TRBD2. Germline lookup yields CDR1 MDHEN and CDR2 SYDVKM. V was clipped by 4 bases and J by 4 bases; unmatched bases: 7. The CDR3 runs 15 residues. This CDR3 reads CASSSSQRGGYEQYF. CDR3 nucleotides: TGTGCCAGCAGTTCGTCCCAGCGGGGGGGGTACGAGCAGTACTTC.

A remark on this clonotype: This may arise from a read error, as a much more abundant clone is one base away. The V and J genes are TRBV20-1 and TRBJ1-1; the D gene is possibly TRBD1 (5 bases). This CDR3 region has 13 residues. The germline CDR1 and CDR2 sequences are DFQATT and SNEGSKA (reference sequence). As DNA, the CDR3 is TGCACTGGGAGGGGCCCCTCGAACACTGAAGCTTTCTTT. The encoded protein is CTGRGPSNTEAFF.

Of note for this clonotype: At one end, the junction sequence differs from germline, possibly due to a read error. The rearrangement uses TRBV5-1 and TRBJ2-3, with 14 bases matching TRBD2. Germline CDR1 reads SGHRS; CDR2 reads YFSETQ. CDR3 length: 15 amino acids. The CDR3 DNA reads as TGCGCCGGCAGCTTGACTAGCGGGAGGGTAGATACGCAGTATTTT. Encoded protein: CAGSLTSGRVDTQYF.

This clonotype was observed many times. The chain is built from TRBV10-2 and TRBJ2-6; the match to TRBD1 covers 9 bases. V dropped 5 bases and J dropped 1; count of bases not matched to a gene: 3. Germline assignment: CDR1 WSHSY and CDR2 SAAADI. The CDR3 is 16 residues long. The CDR3 bases are TGCGCCAGCAGTCCCGGGACAGGGTCTGGGGCCAACGTCCTGACTTTC. It encodes CASSPGTGSGANVLTF.

This clonotype was picked up a small number of times. V gene TRBV20-1 combines with J gene TRBJ2-6, with D unclear. The germline gives CDR1 DFQATT, CDR2 SNEGSKA (reference sequence). V shed 3 bases and J shed 5 bases, with 8 bases lying between them. This CDR3 region has 13 residues. CDR3 nucleotide sequence: TGCAGTGCTAGTAAGCCCTGGGCCAACGTCCTGACTTTC. Amino acids: CSASKPWANVLTF.

To note about this clonotype: The junction does not match germline at one end; this may be a read error. The chain has TRBV6-1 and TRBJ2-7; weak D call: TRBD1 (6 bases). Germline V lookup: CDR1 MNHNS, CDR2 SASEGT. There are 14 residues in the CDR3. As DNA, the CDR3 is TGTGCCAGCAGCGAAGGACAGAGCGGCGAGGAGCAGTACTTC. It is translated as CASSEGQSGEEQYF.

CDR3 nucleotides: TGTGCCAGCAGTGGACGGGAGTCCTTCAGTGAGCAGTTCTTC. Its protein product is CASSGRESFSEQFF. This chain joins TRBV12-3 or TRBV12-4 and TRBJ2-1, with a weak D call TRBD2 (6 bases). The V end lost 5 bases, the J end lost 9 bases, and 17 bases lay between the germline ends. CDR3 size: 14 residues.

In the case of this clonotype: The junction does not match germline at one end; this may be a read error. The chain recombines TRBV5-4 with TRBJ2-5; TRBD1 matches at 8 bases. Germline CDR1 is SGHNT and CDR2 is YYREEE (reference sequence). The CDR3 totals 15 residues. DNA of the CDR3: TGTGCCAGGAGCTCAGGGACAGGCTGGTGGGAAACCCAGTACTTC. Protein: CARSSGTGWWETQYF.

This clonotype was seen ten or more times. V gene TRBV29-1 combines with J gene TRBJ1-1, with D possibly matching TRBD1 (6 bases). Germline V lookup: CDR1 SQVTM, CDR2 ANQGSEA. The CDR3 loop spans 14 amino acids. V was trimmed by 4 bases and J by 3 bases, leaving 15 bases between them. CDR3 nucleotides: TGCAGCGTTGTAGTGACAGGACCTTACACTGAAGCTTTCTTT. As protein: CSVVVTGPYTEAFF.

This clonotype has only a few counts. The V call is TRBV28, the J call TRBJ2-1; TRBD2 matches 9 bases. Germline loops: CDR1 MDHEN, CDR2 SYDVKM. CDR3 length equals 15 residues. V was pared by 4 bases and J by 2 bases, with 3 bases of the junction left unmatched. The CDR3 sequence is CASSYQRGAYNEQFF. DNA of the CDR3: TGTGCCAGCAGTTACCAGCGGGGGGCCTACAATGAGCAGTTCTTC.

As concerns this clonotype: This CDR3 is missing its conserved last phenylalanine or tryptophan, likely due to a read error. The genes are TRBV11-2 and TRBJ2-1; 12 bases agree with TRBD1. This CDR3 contains 16 residues. The germline CDR1 and CDR2 sequences are SGHAT and FQNNGV. The CDR3 sequence is CASRLGGTGGMDEQFL. For the CDR3, the DNA is TGTGCCAGCAGGTTAGGCGGGACAGGGGGCATGGATGAGCAGTTCCTC.